The count of the clone carrying this T cell receptor beta chain is one. Its antigen is as yet unknown. The PCR employed 60 Vbeta primers together with 13 Jbeta primers. Only in-frame clones appear in the TCRdb table, and some are missing; sequencing was by immunoSEQ multiplex PCR. This table has fewer than 100,000 clones, almost 80% appearing once. V was pared by 6 bases and J by 3 bases, with 12 bases of the junction left unmatched. Germline V gene data show CDR1 as ENHRY and CDR2 as SYGVKD. This CDR3 has 16 amino acids. These data belong to a study of cytomegalovirus exposure and HLA in healthy donors. Study-wide findings and caveats: Most TCRs appeared rarely, but some public TCRs recurred in many donors. In a later analysis, TCR beta V- and J-gene trimming showed a link to a missense DCLRE1C variant.

This chain links TRBV10-3 with TRBJ2-3; 7 bases are shared with TRBD1. The sequence was obtained from a female donor in good health and CMV-seronegative. What was sequenced was PBMCs. The CDR3, as DNA: TGTGCCATCAGCGAGCCCCGGGACAGTGGGACAGATACGCAGTATTTT. This gives the protein CAISEPRDSGTDTQYF.